This TCR beta chain was identified during a study of T cell responses to AZD1222 COVID-19 vaccine. Doses given second, at about 4 or about 12 weeks, were pooled. This clone has just a few counts. The ends lost 5 bases at V and 0 bases at J; junction bases unmatched: 11. The germline CDR1 and CDR2 sequences are SGHTA and FQGNSA. The CDR3 contains 17 residues. Data came from immunoSEQ multiplex PCR; TCRdb stores just in-frame clones and leaves some out. Of more than 85,000 clones in the sample, around nine tenths were seen once. The sequence was collected from an adult who received the AZD1222 COVID-19 vaccine. Sequences were derived from peripheral blood, sampled 28 days after the second AZD1222 dose. V gene TRBV7-2 combines with J gene TRBJ2-3; 7 nucleotides agree with TRBD2. CDR3 loop: CASSTVVGGVSTDTQYF. The CDR3 DNA sequence: TGTGCCAGCAGCACCGTGGTGGGGGGGGTTAGCACAGATACGCAGTATTTT.